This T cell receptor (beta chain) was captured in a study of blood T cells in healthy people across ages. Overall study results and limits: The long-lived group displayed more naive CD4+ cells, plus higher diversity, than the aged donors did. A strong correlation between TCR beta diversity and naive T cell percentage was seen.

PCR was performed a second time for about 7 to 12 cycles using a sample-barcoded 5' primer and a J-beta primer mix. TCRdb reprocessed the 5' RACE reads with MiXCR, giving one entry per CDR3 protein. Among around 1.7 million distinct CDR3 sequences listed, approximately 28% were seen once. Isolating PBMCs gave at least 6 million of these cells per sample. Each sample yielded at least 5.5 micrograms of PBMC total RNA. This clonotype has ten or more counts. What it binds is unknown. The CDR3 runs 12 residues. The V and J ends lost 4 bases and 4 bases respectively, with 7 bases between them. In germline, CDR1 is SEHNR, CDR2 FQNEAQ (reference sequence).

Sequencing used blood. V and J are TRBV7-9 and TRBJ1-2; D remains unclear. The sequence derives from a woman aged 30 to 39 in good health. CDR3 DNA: TGTGCCAGCAGCTCCCCAGGCTATGGCTACACCTTC. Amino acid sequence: CASSSPGYGYTF. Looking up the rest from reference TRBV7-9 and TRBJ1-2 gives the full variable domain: DTGVSQNPRHKITKRGQNVTFRCDPISEHNRLYWYRQTLGQGPEFLTYFQNEAQLEKSRLLSDRFSAERPKGSFSTLEIQRTEQGDSAMYLCASSSPGYGYTFGSGTRLTVV.